Presented here are 11 T cell receptor beta chains from one specimen sequenced in a study of shared clonotypes between healthy human individuals. CD45RO-negative cells were positively selected for CCR7, leaving out terminally differentiated effector memory CD45RA+ cells. Clones were read by immunoSEQ multiplex PCR, and TCRdb kept only the in-frame ones, dropping some. The sample lists 750,000 to 1,000,000 clones; more than 85% were seen once. The sequenced sample consisted of naive CD8+ T cells sorted from blood. The receptors come from a man aged 25-45 years in good health.

On this clone: The junction shows a germline mismatch at one end, possibly a read error. This sample includes further DNA sequences coding for the same CDR3. This sequence joins TRBV5-1 and TRBJ2-3; 7 nucleotides match TRBD2. This CDR3 contains 14 residues. CDR1 is SGHRS, CDR2 YFSETQ, per germline. CDR3 residues: CASSLGGGTDTQYF. The CDR3, as DNA: TGCGCCAGCAGTTTGGGAGGGGGCACAGATACGCAGTATTTT. The full variable domain, completed using reference TRBV5-1 and TRBJ2-3, is KAGVTQTPRYLIKTRGQQVTLSCSPISGHRSVSWYQQTPGQGLQFLFEYFSETQRNKGNFPGRFSGRQFSNSRSEMNVSTLELGDSALYLCASSLGGGTDTQYFGPGTRLTVL.

This rearrangement joins TRBV28 to TRBJ2-3, with TRBD2 identical over 9 bases. Trimming removed 1 base from V and 2 bases from J; junction bases left unmatched: 1. CDR1 and CDR2 (germline): MDHEN, SYDVKM. The CDR3 loop spans 15 amino acids. The CDR3: CASSLSSGNTDTQYF. The CDR3 bases are TGTGCCAGCAGTTTATCTAGCGGGAACACAGATACGCAGTATTTT.

The gene calls are TRBV19 and TRBJ1-1, with 8 bases fitting TRBD1. With 3 bases clipped from V and 1 base from J, the junction kept 10 bases outside the gene matches. The CDR3 runs to 17 residues. Germline CDR1 reads LNHDA; CDR2 reads SQIVND (reference sequence). In DNA, the CDR3 is TGTGCCAGTAGTATTTTTCTGGCAGGGACAGGGAACACTGAAGCTTTCTTT. It translates to CASSIFLAGTGNTEAFF.

Concerning this clone itself: The identical CDR3 is also encoded by other nucleotide sequences in the sample. The chain joins TRBV10-3 to TRBJ2-7; D remains ambiguous. Trimming pared 0 bases from V and 3 bases from J, leaving 6 bases between. From germline, CDR1 is ENHRY and CDR2 SYGVKD. The length of the CDR3 is 13 residues. CDR3 sequence: CAISESRVYEQYF. The CDR3 DNA reads as TGTGCCATCAGTGAGTCTCGGGTCTACGAGCAGTACTTC.

For this clone: The sample carries other DNA sequences with the same CDR3. The chain uses TRBV30 and TRBJ1-5; 8 nucleotides agree with TRBD1. Germline V gene sequence: CDR1 GTSNPN, CDR2 SVGIG (reference sequence). CDR3 length: 14 amino acids. Losses at the gene ends were 4 bases for V and 2 bases for J; bases not matched to a gene: 4. CDR3 sequence (DNA): TGTGCCTGGACTACGGGACAGGGCAATCAGCCCCAGCATTTT. It specifies CAWTTGQGNQPQHF. The variable domain in full, with the rest retrieved from reference TRBV30 and TRBJ1-5, is SQTIHQWPATLVQPVGSPLSLECTVEGTSNPNLYWYRQAAGRGLQLLFYSVGIGQISSEVPQNLSASRPQDRQFILSSKKLLLSDSGFYLCAWTTGQGNQPQHFGDGTRLSIL.

This clone was seen just once. V is TRBV2 and J is TRBJ2-5; TRBD2 matches at 8 bases. V was clipped by 6 bases and J by 2 bases; unmatched bases: 11. The CDR3 is 16 amino acids. Germline loops: CDR1 SNHLY, CDR2 FYNNEI. The CDR3 sequence is CASRGSGNNRQETQYF. CDR3 DNA sequence: TGTGCCAGCAGGGGTAGCGGGAACAATAGGCAAGAGACCCAGTACTTC. The variable domain in full, with the rest retrieved from reference TRBV2 and TRBJ2-5, is EPEVTQTPSHQVTQMGQEVILRCVPISNHLYFYWYRQILGQKVEFLVSFYNNEISEKSEIFDDQFSVERPDGSNFTLKIRSTKLEDSAMYFCASRGSGNNRQETQYFGPGTRLLVL.

This chain links TRBV4-1 with TRBJ1-1, with unresolved D. The germline V gene encodes CDR1 MGHRA and CDR2 YSYEKL. The V end was cut by 4 bases, the J end by 3 bases, with 9 bases between. The CDR3 totals 13 residues. CDR3 sequence (DNA): TGCGCCAGCAGCCCAGAATGGGACACTGAAGCTTTCTTT. Its protein is CASSPEWDTEAFF.

This sequence joins TRBV29-1 and TRBJ2-7; 7 positions match TRBD1. The V gene's germline CDR1 is SQVTM and CDR2 ANQGSEA. CDR3 length equals 16 residues. V shed 6 bases and J 0 bases; nucleotides not matched to a gene: 14. The CDR3 protein is CSVQGFRDRTSYEQYF. The DNA of the CDR3 is TGCAGCGTCCAAGGGTTTCGGGACAGAACCTCCTACGAGCAGTACTTC.

V gene TRBV27 combines with J gene TRBJ1-2; tentative D call: TRBD1 (6 bases). The CDR3 covers 15 residues. Germline CDR1 and CDR2: MNHEY and SMNVEV (reference sequence). V was pared by 8 bases and J by 7 bases, with 23 bases between. The CDR3: CASLPKSGALSGYTF. CDR3 DNA sequence: TGTGCCAGCCTCCCCAAATCAGGGGCCTTGAGTGGCTACACCTTC.

The chain couples TRBV15 to TRBJ2-7, with no clear D. The length of the CDR3 is 12 residues. The V end was cut by 2 bases, the J end by 3 bases, with 5 bases between. Germline V gives CDR1 LNHNV, CDR2 YYDKDF (reference sequence). The CDR3 sequence is CATSRHDYEQYF. Here the CDR3 DNA reads TGTGCCACCAGCAGACACGACTACGAGCAGTACTTC.

This clone was seen a single time. The chain links TRBV7-9 to TRBJ2-7; TRBD1 or TRBD2 may be the D gene (5 bases each). The CDR3 extends over 14 amino acids. V was pared by 3 bases and J by 3 bases, with 12 bases between. CDR1 SEHNR and CDR2 FQNEAQ come from the germline V gene (reference sequence). CDR3 protein: CASSFPGRGYEQYF. CDR3 coding DNA: TGTGCCAGCAGCTTCCCAGGGAGAGGCTACGAGCAGTACTTC.